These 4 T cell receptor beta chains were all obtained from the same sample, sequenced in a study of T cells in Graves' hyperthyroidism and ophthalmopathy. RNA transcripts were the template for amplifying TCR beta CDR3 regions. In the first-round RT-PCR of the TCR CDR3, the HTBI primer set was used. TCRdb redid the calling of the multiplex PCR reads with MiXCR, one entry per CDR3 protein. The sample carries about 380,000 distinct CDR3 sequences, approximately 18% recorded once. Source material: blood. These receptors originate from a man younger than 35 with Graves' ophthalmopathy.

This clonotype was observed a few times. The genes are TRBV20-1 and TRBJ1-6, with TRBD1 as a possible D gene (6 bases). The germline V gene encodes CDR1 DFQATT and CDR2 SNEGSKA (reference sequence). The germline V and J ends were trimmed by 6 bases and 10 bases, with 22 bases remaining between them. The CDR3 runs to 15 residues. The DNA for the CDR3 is TGCAGTGCCCCGGCACAGGGAATGTCGAGGTCACCCCTCCACTTT. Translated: CSAPAQGMSRSPLHF.

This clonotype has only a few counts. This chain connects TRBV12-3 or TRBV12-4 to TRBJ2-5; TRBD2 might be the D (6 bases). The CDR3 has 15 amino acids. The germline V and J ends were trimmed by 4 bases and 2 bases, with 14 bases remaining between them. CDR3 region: CASSSPGGEQETQYF. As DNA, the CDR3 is TGTGCCAGCAGTTCCCCCGGGGGTGAACAAGAGACCCAGTACTTC.

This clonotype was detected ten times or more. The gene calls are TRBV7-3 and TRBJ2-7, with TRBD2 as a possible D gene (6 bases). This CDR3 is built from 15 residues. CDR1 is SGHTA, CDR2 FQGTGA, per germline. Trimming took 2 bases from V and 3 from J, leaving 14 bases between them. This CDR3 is CASSLAVGTYYEQYF. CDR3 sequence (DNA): TGTGCCAGCAGCTTAGCGGTCGGGACTTACTACGAGCAGTACTTC. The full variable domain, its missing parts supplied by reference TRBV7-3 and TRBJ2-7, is GAGVSQTPSNKVTEKGKYVELRCDPISGHTALYWYRQSLGQGPEFLIYFQGTGAADDSGLPNDRFFAVRPEGSVSTLKIQRTERGDSAVYLCASSLAVGTYYEQYFGPGTRLTVT.

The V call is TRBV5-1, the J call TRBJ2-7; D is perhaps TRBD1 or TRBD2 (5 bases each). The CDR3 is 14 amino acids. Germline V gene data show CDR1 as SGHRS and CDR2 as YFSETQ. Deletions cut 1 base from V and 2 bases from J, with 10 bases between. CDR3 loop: CASSLLGPTYEQYF. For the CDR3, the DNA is TGCGCCAGCAGCTTGTTGGGACCTACCTACGAGCAGTACTTC.